The next 31 T cell receptor beta chains were all read from a single sample in a study of T cells in localized non-small cell lung cancer. Sequencing was performed with immunoSEQ multiplex PCR; in TCRdb, only in-frame clones are kept and a portion is missing. Of some 85,000 clones in the sample, around three quarters are singletons; the top ten hold roughly a fifth. Here the sequenced sample was PBMCs, taken before any cancer treatment. These receptors all stem from a man aged 40 to 70 with stage II squamous cell lung carcinoma.

The chain joins TRBV9 to TRBJ2-7; D is undetermined. Germline V CDR1 and CDR2: SGDLS, YYNGEE. Trimming cost V 4 bases and J 4 bases, with 12 bases left between them. The CDR3 has 13 residues. The CDR3 loop reads CASSPHVTYEQYF. The DNA of the CDR3 is TGTGCCAGCAGCCCTCACGTAACATACGAGCAGTACTTC.

The rearrangement links TRBV5-6 to TRBJ2-7, with a tentative D call TRBD1 (6 bases). Trimming stripped 4 bases from V and 5 bases from J, with 19 bases between. This CDR3 has 15 residues. CDR1 SGHDT and CDR2 YYEEEE come from the germline V gene. CDR3 nucleotides: TGTGCCAGCAGCCGCGGTGCCAGGGGAGAGGACGAGCAGTACTTC. This gives the protein CASSRGARGEDEQYF. The full variable domain, in which reference TRBV5-6 and TRBJ2-7 provide the parts outside the CDR3, is DAGVTQSPTHLIKTRGQQVTLRCSPKSGHDTVSWYQQALGQGPQFIFQYYEEEERQRGNFPDRFSGHQFPNYSSELNVNALLLGDSALYLCASSRGARGEDEQYFGPGTRLTVT.

The chain couples TRBV28 to TRBJ1-4; a possible D gene is TRBD1 (6 bases). From germline, CDR1 is MDHEN and CDR2 SYDVKM. Trimming left V 6 bases short and J 8 bases short, with 16 bases between. The CDR3 spans 14 residues. The CDR3 here is CASSRGPQREKLFF. The CDR3 DNA follows: TGTGCCAGCAGCAGGGGCCCGCAGAGGGAAAAACTGTTTTTT.

The rearrangement uses TRBV19 and TRBJ2-7, with TRBD2 as a possible D gene (5 bases). V dropped 6 bases and J dropped 1 base, with 10 bases sitting between them. Germline loops: CDR1 LNHDA, CDR2 SQIVND (reference sequence). CDR3 length: 13 residues. The CDR3: CASRYGNSYEQYF. CDR3 sequence (DNA): TGTGCCAGTAGGTACGGGAATTCCTACGAGCAGTACTTC.

This clone turned up a few times. This chain uses TRBV7-9 with TRBJ1-1; maybe TRBD1 (6 bases). This CDR3 is built from 15 residues. CDR1 SEHNR and CDR2 FQNEAQ come from the germline V gene (reference sequence). With 0 bases removed from V and 4 bases from J, the gap between germline ends came to 12 bases. In DNA, the CDR3 is TGTGCCAGCAGCTTAGCGGAGGGGGTGAGCACTGAAGCTTTCTTT. This gives the protein CASSLAEGVSTEAFF.

The CDR3 DNA sequence: TGTGCCAGCAGAACCCAACTAGTACCCGGGGAGCTGTTTTTT. Its translation is CASRTQLVPGELFF. The rearrangement links TRBV28 to TRBJ2-2; a possible D gene is TRBD2 (5 bases). The CDR3 is 14 residues long. V was clipped by 6 bases and J by 6 bases, with 14 bases between them. Germline assignment: CDR1 MDHEN and CDR2 SYDVKM.

Only a few counts were recorded for this clone. This chain links TRBV7-6 with TRBJ2-3; no clear D. The CDR3 contains 13 residues. Trimming left V 3 bases short and J 1 base short, with 5 bases between. Germline V gene sequence: CDR1 SGHVS, CDR2 FNYEAQ. Here the CDR3 reads CASSFIGTDTQYF. The DNA of the CDR3 is TGTGCCAGCAGCTTCATAGGCACAGATACGCAGTATTTT.

This clone was counted once. The J gene is TRBJ2-7, the V gene TRBV7-2; 7 bases are a match to TRBD1. Germline V CDR1 and CDR2: SGHTA, FQGNSA. The CDR3 runs 13 residues. With V trimmed by 4 bases and J by 4 bases, 4 bases remained unmatched. This CDR3 is CASSYRGSYEQYF. In nucleotides, the CDR3 is TGTGCCAGCAGCTACAGGGGTTCGTACGAGCAGTACTTC.

V and J are TRBV7-3 and TRBJ2-1; unclear D gene. This CDR3 has 13 residues. Trimming pared 5 bases from V and 4 bases from J, leaving 9 bases between. CDR1 and CDR2 from the germline V gene are SGHTA and FQGTGA. CDR3 protein: CASSMGPYNEQFF. The CDR3 DNA is TGTGCCAGCAGCATGGGTCCTTACAATGAGCAGTTCTTC.

The genes are TRBV7-2 and TRBJ2-7; D is perhaps TRBD2 (6 bases). Trimming left V 7 bases short and J 5 bases short, with 21 bases between. CDR3 size: 15 residues. Germline V CDR1 and CDR2: SGHTA, FQGNSA. The CDR3: CASTISGERSNEQYF. The CDR3 region has the DNA TGTGCCAGCACTATCTCGGGGGAGAGGTCCAACGAGCAGTACTTC.

The V and J genes are TRBV19 and TRBJ1-5, with 7 bases lining up with TRBD1. Germline V lookup: CDR1 LNHDA, CDR2 SQIVND (reference sequence). This CDR3 spans 15 amino acids. Germline trimming cut 4 bases from V and 0 bases from J; bases unmatched to any gene: 3. The CDR3 spells CASSTGGFSNQPQHF. CDR3 DNA: TGTGCCAGTAGTACAGGGGGGTTTAGCAATCAGCCCCAGCATTTT.

The rearrangement uses TRBV9 and TRBJ2-2; possible D gene TRBD1, 5 bases. Between the trimmed V and J ends, which lost 5 bases and 0 bases, there was a span of 11 bases. CDR1 and CDR2 from the germline V gene are SGDLS and YYNGEE. The CDR3 is 15 residues long. The CDR3 region is CASSYRLTNTGELFF. CDR3 DNA: TGTGCCAGCAGTTACAGGCTAACGAACACCGGGGAGCTGTTTTTT.

The chain recombines TRBV6-6 with TRBJ2-7; possibly TRBD1 for D (5 bases). The CDR3 loop spans 14 amino acids. Trimming took 11 bases from V and 2 from J, leaving 19 bases between them. Germline assignment: CDR1 MNHNY and CDR2 SVGAGI (reference sequence). This chain's CDR3 is CAAARAQGTYEQYF. The CDR3 nucleotides read TGTGCCGCAGCAAGGGCCCAGGGCACCTACGAGCAGTACTTC.

This chain uses TRBV9 with TRBJ2-7; D not resolved. This CDR3 contains 14 residues. In germline, CDR1 is SGDLS, CDR2 YYNGEE. V was clipped by 3 bases and J by 4 bases, with 14 bases between them. CDR3 sequence: CASSAEAPPYEQYF. CDR3 nucleotide sequence: TGTGCCAGCAGCGCAGAAGCGCCTCCTTACGAGCAGTACTTC.

V is TRBV2 and J is TRBJ2-7; 7 bases map to TRBD2. Germline values: CDR1 SNHLY, CDR2 FYNNEI. V lost 6 bases and J lost 5; bases outside the gene matches: 10. CDR3 size: 14 residues. The chain's CDR3 is CASRGGYPLDEQYF. The DNA of the CDR3 is TGTGCCAGCAGGGGGGGGTATCCCCTGGACGAGCAGTACTTC.

This chain joins TRBV5-1 and TRBJ2-5; 10 bases are a match to TRBD2. V lost 4 bases and J lost 5; bases outside the gene matches: 11. The CDR3 is made up of 16 amino acids. In germline, CDR1 is SGHRS, CDR2 YFSETQ. This CDR3 reads CASSAALAGGGETQYF. The CDR3 nucleotides read TGCGCCAGCAGCGCCGCCTTAGCGGGGGGAGGGGAGACCCAGTACTTC.

DNA for the CDR3: TGCGCCAGCAGCCAAGATCGGGGAGGCTCCATGGCGCAGTACTTC. Translated: CASSQDRGGSMAQYF. V and J are TRBV4-1 and TRBJ2-5; possible D gene TRBD2, 6 bases. CDR3 size: 15 residues. V was trimmed by 0 bases and J by 11 bases, leaving 19 bases between them. Germline V gene data show CDR1 as MGHRA and CDR2 as YSYEKL.

V gene TRBV7-2 combines with J gene TRBJ2-7; D unclear. Germline CDR1 is SGHTA and CDR2 is FQGNSA. V lost 1 base and J lost 1, with 11 bases in between. The CDR3 loop spans 15 amino acids. The CDR3 spells CASSLGALPSYEQYF. CDR3 coding DNA: TGTGCCAGCAGCTTAGGAGCCCTCCCTTCCTACGAGCAGTACTTC.

This clone was detected only once. The V and J genes are TRBV5-1 and TRBJ2-7; D ambiguous. Between the trimmed V and J ends, which lost 4 bases and 6 bases, there was a span of 14 bases. Per germline, CDR1 SGHRS and CDR2 YFSETQ. CDR3 length: 13 residues. The CDR3 spells CASSPDGWGEQYF. CDR3 bases: TGCGCCAGCAGCCCAGACGGATGGGGCGAGCAGTACTTC.

The chain employs TRBV19 and TRBJ2-2; D ambiguous. V was trimmed by 6 bases and J by 0 bases, leaving 11 bases between them. Germline V gene data show CDR1 as LNHDA and CDR2 as SQIVND (reference sequence). CDR3 length equals 15 residues. The CDR3 bases are TGTGCCAGTAGGACTCTGGCTCCGAACACCGGGGAGCTGTTTTTT. Residues: CASRTLAPNTGELFF.

This chain links TRBV6-1 with TRBJ2-1; tentatively, D is TRBD2 (6 bases). Germline lookup yields CDR1 MNHNS and CDR2 SASEGT. The CDR3 is made up of 13 amino acids. Trimming removed 4 bases at V and 11 bases at J, with 15 bases between. CDR3 sequence reads: CASSGGSGAQQFF. The CDR3 nucleotides read TGTGCCAGCAGTGGGGGTAGCGGCGCTCAGCAGTTCTTC.

DNA for the CDR3: TGTGCCAGCAGTTTCTCACAATCCGGGACAGGGGTCGAGCAGTACTTC. It translates to CASSFSQSGTGVEQYF. The chain links TRBV28 to TRBJ2-7, with 10 nucleotides matching TRBD1. CDR1 is MDHEN, CDR2 SYDVKM, per germline. Germline trimming cut 3 bases from V and 6 bases from J; bases unmatched to any gene: 11. This CDR3 comprises 16 residues.

This clone has just a few counts. The chain carries TRBV5-1 and TRBJ1-3, with D possibly being TRBD1 (6 bases). CDR1 and CDR2 (germline): SGHRS, YFSETQ. The CDR3 contains 14 residues. With 4 bases removed from V and 1 base from J, the gap between germline ends came to 9 bases. In DNA form, the CDR3 reads TGCGCCAGCAGCCCAGGGGTATCTGGAAACACCATATATTTT. Protein: CASSPGVSGNTIYF.

The chain couples TRBV4-3 to TRBJ1-1; TRBD1 might be the D (6 bases). V gave up 4 bases and J gave up 5 bases, with 14 bases separating them. Germline loops: CDR1 LGHNA, CDR2 YSLEER. This CDR3 comprises 14 residues. Here the CDR3 DNA reads TGCGCCAGCAGCCGTTTGGGGGGGGCGACTGAAGCTTTCTTT. This gives the protein CASSRLGGATEAFF.

This sequence joins TRBV7-6 and TRBJ2-5; 12 positions agree with TRBD2. The germline V gene encodes CDR1 SGHVS and CDR2 FNYEAQ. This CDR3 is built from 14 residues. J was trimmed by 4 bases and V by 6 bases; bases with no gene match: 3. Here the CDR3 reads CASSLAGGLETQYF. In DNA, the CDR3 is TGTGCCAGCAGTCTAGCGGGGGGGCTAGAGACCCAGTACTTC.

The chain joins TRBV4-2 to TRBJ1-3; no definite D call. CDR3 size: 17 residues. Germline loops: CDR1 LGHNA, CDR2 YNFKEQ. V lost 5 bases and J 0 bases, leaving 17 bases between the germline ends. The CDR3 loop reads CASSSTDGILSGNTIYF. The CDR3 DNA sequence: TGTGCCAGCAGCTCTACGGACGGGATCCTCTCTGGAAACACCATATATTTT.

This sequence joins TRBV10-3 and TRBJ1-4; D unclear. The CDR3 has 13 amino acids. The V end was cut by 3 bases, the J end by 5 bases, with 7 bases between. Germline-derived CDR1 and CDR2 are ENHRY and SYGVKD. The CDR3: CAISDGGNEKLFF. The CDR3 DNA is TGTGCCATCAGTGATGGTGGAAATGAAAAACTGTTTTTT.

The chain couples TRBV27 to TRBJ2-1, with D perhaps matching TRBD2 (6 bases). V lost 2 bases to trimming and J lost 4 bases, with 9 bases between them. Germline values: CDR1 MNHEY, CDR2 SMNVEV (reference sequence). This CDR3 comprises 14 residues. The CDR3 here is CASSLGGWYNEQFF. The CDR3 DNA sequence: TGTGCCAGCAGTTTAGGGGGGTGGTACAATGAGCAGTTCTTC.

This clone came up once. The rearrangement joins TRBV10-3 to TRBJ1-1; D possibly corresponds to TRBD1 (6 bases). Germline CDR1 is ENHRY and CDR2 is SYGVKD. Trimming cost V 6 bases and J 0 bases, with 8 bases left between them. The CDR3 loop spans 13 amino acids. CDR3 amino acids: CAIRAGVNTEAFF. The CDR3 nucleotides read TGTGCCATCAGGGCAGGGGTGAACACTGAAGCTTTCTTT.

This clone was seen only a few times. The J gene is TRBJ1-1, the V gene TRBV19; D not resolved. The CDR3 consists of 13 residues. Between the trimmed V and J ends, which lost 6 bases and 1 base, there was a span of 9 bases. Germline values: CDR1 LNHDA, CDR2 SQIVND (reference sequence). CDR3 amino acids: CASSPVGNTEAFF. The DNA of the CDR3 is TGTGCCAGTAGCCCCGTGGGGAACACTGAAGCTTTCTTT.

The chain is built from TRBV5-5 and TRBJ2-4, with 10 bases matching TRBD1. Germline V gene lookup returns CDR1 SGHKS and CDR2 YYEKEE (reference sequence). V lost 3 bases and J lost 8; bases outside the gene matches: 5. The CDR3 is made up of 14 amino acids. In nucleotides, the CDR3 is TGTGCCAGCAGCTCCGGGACAGGGGCATACATTCAGTACTTC. Amino acid sequence: CASSSGTGAYIQYF.